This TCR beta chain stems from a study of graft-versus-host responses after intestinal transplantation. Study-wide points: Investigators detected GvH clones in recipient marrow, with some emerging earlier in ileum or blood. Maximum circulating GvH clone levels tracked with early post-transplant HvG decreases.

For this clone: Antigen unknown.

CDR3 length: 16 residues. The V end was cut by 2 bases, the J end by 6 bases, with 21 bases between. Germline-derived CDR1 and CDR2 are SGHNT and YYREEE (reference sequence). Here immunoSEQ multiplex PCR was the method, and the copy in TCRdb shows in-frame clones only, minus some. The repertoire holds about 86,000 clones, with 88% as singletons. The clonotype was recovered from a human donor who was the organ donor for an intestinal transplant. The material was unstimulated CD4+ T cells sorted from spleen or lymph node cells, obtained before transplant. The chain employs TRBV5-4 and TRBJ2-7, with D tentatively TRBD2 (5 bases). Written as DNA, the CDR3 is TGTGCCAGCAGCTTATCTCTAGGAGGTAGAGAACTCGAGCAGTACTTC. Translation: CASSLSLGGRELEQYF.